The T cell receptor (beta chain) under discussion was sequenced for a study of PD-1 blockade in classical Hodgkin lymphoma. About the research overall: A 3 mg/kg intravenous dose of nivolumab was received by patients every 2 weeks.

The CDR3 spans 14 residues. With 5 bases removed from V and 2 bases from J, the gap between germline ends came to 11 bases. CDR1 and CDR2 (germline): SNHLY, FYNNEI. Points from the study as a whole: Complete responders' diversity at baseline resembled that of newly diagnosed patients. A reduction in baseline TCR diversity was reportedly seen in newly diagnosed patients relative to healthy donors.

Produced via immunoSEQ multiplex PCR; TCRdb's table is partial and in-frame only. The table has about 41,000 clones, around 69% seen once. Stated time point: cycle 4 day 1 (C4D1), after 5 to 7 weeks of nivolumab. Every one of the patients relapsed after autologous stem cell transplantation (brentuximab vedotin exposure was variable). Patients reached a best response of complete response, partial response or progressive disease. This clone has more than one count but fewer than ten. Its specificity is not known. The starting material was peripheral blood mononuclear cells (PBMCs), obtained before the fourth cycle of nivolumab. The sequence came from a human donor with classical Hodgkin lymphoma. This sequence joins TRBV2 and TRBJ2-3; D perhaps matches TRBD2 (6 bases). The CDR3 loop is CASSPWTTTDTQYF. CDR3 DNA sequence: TGTGCCAGCAGTCCTTGGACTACCACAGATACGCAGTATTTT.